This paragraph covers one T cell receptor (beta chain) sequence. Its antigen is unknown. This CDR3 spans 12 amino acids. Trimming shortened V by 3 bases and J by 6 bases, and 9 bases separated the two germline ends. The germline V gene has CDR1 SGHKS and CDR2 YYEKEE (reference sequence). CD8 cells regarded as naive lacked CD45RO, were positively chosen for CCR7, and omitted terminally differentiated effector memory CD45RA+ cells. Produced via immunoSEQ multiplex PCR; TCRdb's table is partial and in-frame only. The table lists about 2.1 million clones, around 95% of them singletons. The sample belongs to a study of shared clonotypes between healthy human individuals. Regarding the study as a whole: The naive CD4 repertoires of a few donors were compared, and around 4.7% of clonotypes were shared. Non-shared clonotypes were found to have lower generation probabilities than the clonotypes that were shared by all four of the sorted-subset donors.

This sequence originates from a man younger than 30 in good health. Some clones in this sample may be carry-over from other donors' samples. Sequenced input: naive CD8+ T cells from PBMCs. This chain joins TRBV5-5 and TRBJ1-1, with D possibly TRBD1 on 6 matching bases. CDR3: CASSWGQSEAFF. The CDR3 DNA reads TGTGCCAGCAGCTGGGGGCAGTCTGAAGCTTTCTTT.